The present TCR beta chain was sequenced within a study of T cell repertoires in cytomegalovirus infection. About the study: Matching HLA type and CMV infection were both indicated by public TCR beta signatures.

This clonotype has more than one count but fewer than ten. What it recognizes is unknown. TCRdb re-derived calls from the reads in MiXCR, one entry per CDR3 protein. The data contain approximately 170,000 distinct CDR3 sequences, approximately 15% of them seen just once; the ten biggest clones take up 25% to 30%. Whole-study results and caveats: The ex vivo response was dominated by HLA-C-restricted CMV-specific TCR beta clonotypes.

The CDR3 has 14 amino acids. Per the germline V gene, CDR1 is MNHEY and CDR2 is SMNVEV (reference sequence). The ends were cut back, 3 bases at V and 7 bases at J, with 10 bases in the middle. The clonotype originates from a human donor in good health (CMV status not recorded). Some clones in this sample may be carry-over from other donors' samples. V is TRBV27 and J is TRBJ1-6; D gene ambiguous. The specimen was PBMCs. CDR3 region: CASSLSRSNSPLHF. CDR3 nucleotides: TGTGCCAGCAGTTTGTCCAGGAGCAATTCACCCCTCCACTTT.